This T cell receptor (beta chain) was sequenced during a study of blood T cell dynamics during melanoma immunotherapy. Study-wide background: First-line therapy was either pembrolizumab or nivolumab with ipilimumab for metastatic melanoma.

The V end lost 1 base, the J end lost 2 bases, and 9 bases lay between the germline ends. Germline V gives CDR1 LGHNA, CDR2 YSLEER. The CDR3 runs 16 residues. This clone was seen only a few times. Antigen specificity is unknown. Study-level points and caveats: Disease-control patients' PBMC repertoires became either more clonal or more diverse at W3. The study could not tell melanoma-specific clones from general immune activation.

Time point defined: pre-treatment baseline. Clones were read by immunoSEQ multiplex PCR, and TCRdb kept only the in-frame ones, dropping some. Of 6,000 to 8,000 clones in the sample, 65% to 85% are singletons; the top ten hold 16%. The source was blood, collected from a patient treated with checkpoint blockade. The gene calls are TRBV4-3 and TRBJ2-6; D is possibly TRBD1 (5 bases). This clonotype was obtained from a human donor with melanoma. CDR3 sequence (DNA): TGCGCCAGCAGCCAAGTTGCAGGGACTGGGGCCAACGTCCTGACTTTC. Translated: CASSQVAGTGANVLTF.